Included here is one T cell receptor (beta chain) sequence, with context. Its antigen remains unidentified. Sequencing instrument: NextSeq 550. The Human TCR Profiling Kit (MiLaboratory) was used to prepare UMI-labeled 5' RACE TRB cDNA libraries. The full amount of extracted RNA was used for cDNA synthesis, and the full amount of resulting cDNA was used for PCR amplification. Libraries were prepared in parallel using an identical number of PCR cycles. In the authors' own workflow: About 50,000 +/- 10,000 unique UMI-labeled TRB cDNA molecules per library were extracted with MIGEC and MiXCR, with at least two reads per UMI required. An average of around 40,000 +/- 10,000 functional in-frame TRB CDR3 nucleotide clonotypes without stop codons was found per library. After downsampling to 5000 UMI-labeled TRB molecules per sample, diversity metrics, including normalized Shannon-Wiener and Chao1, were computed in VDJtools. VDJtools was used to calculate clonotype-size-weighted physicochemical properties of the central five CDR3 residues, namely interaction energy, strength, volume and Kidera factor 4. After the reads were reprocessed by TCRdb, one entry was made per CDR3 protein sequence, with no DNA. The authors' filters were not applied to this entry. The sample table holds about 150,000 distinct CDR3 sequences. The ten largest make up 0.25% to 0.3% of the sample.

The CDR3 contains 15 residues, cysteine and phenylalanine counted. The DNA sequence is not available. Looking up the germline V gene yields CDR1 SQVTM and CDR2 ANQGSEA. For each CD8+ T cell subset, flow sorting was done in triplicate, and some 300,000 cells per subset went directly into RLT lysis buffer. Naive CD8+ T cells were defined stringently as CD45RO-CCR7+CD27+CD95- to exclude memory contaminants. Using standard density gradient centrifugation, peripheral blood mononuclear cells were isolated from buffy coats. Naive CXCR3-negative and CXCR3-positive CD8+ T cells were flow-sorted using a FACSAria III. Total RNA was extracted from sorted cells using an RNeasy Mini Kit. The data are from a study of CXCR3-negative and CXCR3-positive naive CD8 T cells (dated by TCRdb to about 2019). Study-level background: In total, some 150 million TRB reads were obtained, corresponding to roughly 1.5 +/- 0.3 million reads per library. Diversity and physicochemical repertoire analyses were performed on 11 donors pooled from two independent experiments. Naive subsets from about 5 donors and memory cells from 3 donors were included in the TRBV-TRBJ cluster analysis. Overall study results and their limits: Naive CXCR3-negative and CXCR3-positive cells from the same donor showed similar TRBV-TRBJ usage, whereas memory cells showed distinct patterns. Both naive subsets had comparably high repertoire diversity, while memory CD8+ T cells had much lower repertoire diversity. TRB CDR3s from CXCR3-positive naive cells showed higher hydrophobicity (lower Kidera factor 4), lower energy, and higher strength and volume indices than CXCR3-negative naive cells. Freshly isolated PBMCs were used for most assays because CXCR3 expression went down partially after cryopreservation. Because surface CD5, which is linked to self-reactivity in mice, was comparable between the naive subsets, TCR interaction strength was also inferred from TRB CDR3 physicochemical properties.

The TCR sequence derives from a human donor in good health. Some clones in this sample may be carry-over from other donors' samples. This receptor chain uses TRBV29-1 and TRBJ2-5; TCRdb's D call, TRBD1, is unchecked because there is no DNA. Source material: naive CXCR3+ CD8+ T cells from blood. This sample's cell subset or site label indicates: CD45RO-CCR7+CD27+CD95- naive CD8+ T cells expressing CXCR3 (TNR3+). The CDR3 here reads CSVVFPGQTQETQYF.